A selection of T cell receptor beta chains follows, all from one sample in a study of control samples from healthy donors and cancer patients. Generated by immunoSEQ multiplex PCR, the TCRdb table keeps only in-frame clones and is missing some. The sample records 100,000 to 150,000 clones, roughly 86% being singletons. The sample consisted of PBMCs. These receptor sequences come from a man between 50 and 59 years old with head and neck cancer. The CDR3 runs from the conserved cysteine through the conserved F or W. D genes are given only for firm matches. Only some rows state a clone size, as once, few, many or a class for expanded clones.

j_call v_call d_call clone_size cdr3_nt cdr3_aa
TRBJ2-2 TRBV28 NA NA TGTGCCAGCGGGACTCCCTCTAGGGTTTTGAACACCGGGGAGCTGTTTTTT CASGTPSRVLNTGELFF
TRBJ1-1 TRBV9 TRBD1 NA TGTGCCAGCAGCGATTCTCGGACAGGAAGGGGAATGAACACTGAAGCTTTCTTT CASSDSRTGRGMNTEAFF
TRBJ2-2 TRBV7-9 NA NA TGTGCCAGCAGCTTAGGCAGTCCGGGGTTGGAGCTGTTTTTT CASSLGSPGLELFF
TRBJ2-1 TRBV29-1 TRBD2 NA TGCAGCGTTTCCGGACTAGTCTACAATGAGCAGTTCTTC CSVSGLVYNEQFF
TRBJ1-2 TRBV14 NA NA TGTGCCAGCAGCCAAGTTCATAACTATGGCTACACCTTC CASSQVHNYGYTF
TRBJ1-6 TRBV7-6 TRBD1 NA TGTGCCAGCAGTCGTATGACAGGGCGGAATAATTCACCCCTCCACTTT CASSRMTGRNNSPLHF
TRBJ2-2 TRBV3-1/TRBV3-2 TRBD1 NA TGTGCCAGCACCCAGGGGGAGTTCGCCGGGGAGCTGTTTTTT CASTQGEFAGELFF
TRBJ2-3 TRBV5-1 TRBD1 NA TGCGCCAGCAGCTACGGGACAGGGGGCACAGATACGCAGTATTTT CASSYGTGGTDTQYF
TRBJ1-1 TRBV5-1 NA NA TGCGCCAGCAGCTTGGCCGATAACACTGAAGCTTTCTTT CASSLADNTEAFF
TRBJ2-1 TRBV5-4 NA NA TGTGCCAGCAGCTTGGGAGGACGTAGACCGAATGAGCAGTTCTTC CASSLGGRRPNEQFF
TRBJ1-3 TRBV3-1/TRBV3-2 TRBD1 NA TGTGCCAGCAGCGGACAGGTCGTTCTCTCCGGAAACACCATATATTTT CASSGQVVLSGNTIYF
TRBJ2-2 TRBV11-2 TRBD1 NA TGTGCCAGCAGTATACAGGGGTTGGTCGGGGAGCTGTTTTTT CASSIQGLVGELFF
TRBJ2-7 TRBV9 TRBD2 NA TGTGCCAGCAGCGCGGGACTAGCGGCTCCCTACGAGCAGTACTTC CASSAGLAAPYEQYF
TRBJ2-3 TRBV19 TRBD1 NA TGTGCCAGTAGTATAGTGGGGACAGGGGGCACAGATACGCAGTATTTT CASSIVGTGGTDTQYF
TRBJ2-3 TRBV6-1 NA NA TGTGCCAGCAGTGAAGTCTTAAGGAGGGTTAGCACAGATACGCAGTATTTT CASSEVLRRVSTDTQYF
TRBJ1-5 TRBV2 NA NA TGTGCCACCTCCAGACAGTCTTATAGCAATCAGCCCCAGCATTTT CATSRQSYSNQPQHF
TRBJ1-3 TRBV2 TRBD1 NA TGTGCCAGCAGTGGACAGGGACTAGCCTTCTCTGGAAACACCATATATTTT CASSGQGLAFSGNTIYF
TRBJ1-6 TRBV28 NA NA TGTGCCAGCAGTGAGGTTAATTCACCCCTCCACTTT CASSEVNSPLHF
TRBJ2-1 TRBV24-1 TRBD2 few TGTGCCACCAGTGATTTTAGGCCTAGCGGGAGTGGGAGGTCCTACAATGAGCAGTTCTTC CATSDFRPSGSGRSYNEQFF
TRBJ2-7 TRBV6-2/TRBV6-3 TRBD2 NA TGTGCCAGCAGTTACGGGACTAGCGGGAGGGAGTACGAGCAGTACTTC CASSYGTSGREYEQYF
TRBJ2-5 TRBV20-1 NA NA TGCAGTGCTAGTCAGTGGGGACAAGAGACCCAGTACTTC CSASQWGQETQYF
TRBJ2-2 TRBV5-1 NA NA TGCGCCAGCAGCTTCCCTCCCAGGGGTCTCTCCGGGGAGCTGTTTTTT CASSFPPRGLSGELFF
TRBJ2-7 TRBV19 NA NA TGTGCCAGTAGTATGGCACTATATCCCTACGAGCAGTACTTC CASSMALYPYEQYF
TRBJ2-5 TRBV5-4 TRBD1 NA TGTGCCAGCAGCTTGGTGGGGAACAGGGGCGAGACCCAGTACTTC CASSLVGNRGETQYF
TRBJ1-3 TRBV7-2 NA NA TGTGCCAGCAGCTTAGGATTTCTAGGAAACACCATATATTTT CASSLGFLGNTIYF
TRBJ1-1 TRBV19 NA NA TGTGCCACTAAACGAGGGGCGGGTGACACTGAAGCTTTCTTT CATKRGAGDTEAFF
TRBJ1-1 TRBV9 TRBD1 once TGTGCCAGCAGCGCGCGGGACAGGGAGTTTGCTGAAGCTTTCTTT CASSARDREFAEAFF
TRBJ2-1 TRBV18 NA NA TGTGCCAGCTCACCTCCGACAGGAGGCTACAATGAGCAGTTCTTC CASSPPTGGYNEQFF
TRBJ1-5 TRBV7-2 TRBD1 once TGTGCCAGCAGCTTACTACAGGGGCGAAATCAGCCCCAGCATTTT CASSLLQGRNQPQHF
TRBJ2-7 TRBV19 NA NA TGTGCCACCAAACCGGGGCCAATGGGCCACTACGAGCAGTACTTC CATKPGPMGHYEQYF